Listed here are 4 T cell receptor beta chains from one sample, sequenced in a study of regulatory T cells in long-lasting Graves disease. Assembly of TCR beta libraries relied on iRepertoire HTBI primers together with Arm-PCR of CDR3 regions. One entry per CDR3 protein, called by TCRdb with MiXCR from the multiplex PCR reads. The sample includes about 610,000 distinct CDR3 sequences, roughly 15% of them seen just once. Time point described: newly diagnosed GD, antithyroid drugs for less than 3 months. PBMC RNA served as the TCR library source. This same sample was also part of a study on T cells in Graves' hyperthyroidism and ophthalmopathy.

Source: peripheral blood mononuclear cells (PBMCs), taken at new diagnosis, from a patient treated with antithyroid drugs. The receptors were sampled from a man aged 18 to 35 with Graves disease.

The chain carries TRBV7-8 and TRBJ2-5, with 8 bases that match TRBD2. This CDR3 comprises 15 residues. Germline V CDR1 and CDR2: SGHVS, FQNEAQ. V shed 0 bases and J 5 bases; nucleotides not matched to a gene: 5. Here the CDR3 DNA reads TGTGCCAGCAGCTTAGCCCGGACTAGCAGCGAGACCCAGTACTTC. Residues: CASSLARTSSETQYF.

This clonotype was picked up many times. The chain joins TRBV7-3 to TRBJ2-5; weak D call: TRBD2 (5 bases). The V gene lost 0 bases and the J gene lost 5 bases, with 13 bases spanning the gap. Germline V gives CDR1 SGHTA, CDR2 FQGTGA. The CDR3 is made up of 15 amino acids. The CDR3 loop reads CASSLTGVAGETQYF. CDR3 coding DNA: TGTGCCAGCAGCTTAACCGGGGTAGCAGGCGAGACCCAGTACTTC. Full variable domain (missing parts from reference TRBV7-3 and TRBJ2-5): GAGVSQTPSNKVTEKGKYVELRCDPISGHTALYWYRQSLGQGPEFLIYFQGTGAADDSGLPNDRFFAVRPEGSVSTLKIQRTERGDSAVYLCASSLTGVAGETQYFGPGTRLLVL.

This rearrangement joins TRBV18 to TRBJ2-7, with D possibly being TRBD1 (6 bases). Between the trimmed V and J ends, which lost 2 bases and 4 bases, there was a span of 12 bases. The CDR3 covers 14 residues. The germline V gene encodes CDR1 KGHSH and CDR2 LQKENI. CDR3 loop: CASSPGGYVYEQYF. Written as DNA, the CDR3 is TGTGCCAGCTCACCAGGGGGCTATGTATACGAGCAGTACTTC. Using reference TRBV18 and TRBJ2-7 for the parts outside the CDR3, the full variable domain is NAGVMQNPRHLVRRRGQEARLRCSPMKGHSHVYWYRQLPEEGLKFMVYLQKENIIDESGMPKERFSAEFPKEGPSILRIQQVVRGDSAAYFCASSPGGYVYEQYFGPGTRLTVT.

This chain links TRBV4-1 with TRBJ2-1; 11 bases fit TRBD2. Germline CDR1 MGHRA, CDR2 YSYEKL. CDR3 length: 15 amino acids. Losses at the gene ends were 4 bases for V and 4 bases for J; bases not matched to a gene: 3. CDR3 residues: CASSPGLAVYNEQFF. The CDR3 coding sequence is TGCGCCAGCAGCCCGGGACTAGCGGTGTACAATGAGCAGTTCTTC.